This T cell receptor beta chain was captured by sequencing in a study of T-cell memory formation after mild COVID-19. The overall study: In these data, TCR clusters were largely donor specific.

The CDR3 has 15 amino acids. The V gene end was trimmed by 4 bases and the J gene end by 3 bases; junction bases not matched to a gene: 5. Germline V gives CDR1 SEHNR, CDR2 FQNEAQ (reference sequence). Study findings and constraints: What remained unconfirmed was the SARS-CoV-2 specificity of second-wave clones peaking on day 37. Pre-infection memory contained some responding clones, which suggested that cross-reactive memory had joined.

This clonotype was observed a few times. Its antigen remains unidentified. 5'RACE with constant-segment primers yielded barcoded, UMI-tagged TCR alpha and TCR beta cDNA libraries. Each CDR3 protein gets one entry after TCRdb re-called the 5' RACE reads with MiXCR. Here the sample spans some 68,000 distinct CDR3 sequences, over 15% being singletons. The sequencing input was PBMCs or a T cell subset sorted from them (not recorded which). V and J are TRBV7-9 and TRBJ2-7; 11 nucleotides align to TRBD1. The TCR was taken from an adult woman who had mild COVID-19 (a few samples of this study predate the infection). Cell type and time point are not known. The CDR3 loop is CASSSTGTGGYEQYF. In DNA form, the CDR3 reads TGTGCCAGCAGCTCCACCGGGACAGGGGGCTACGAGCAGTACTTC.